This T cell receptor (beta chain) was sequenced in a study of blood T cell repertoires in COVID-19. At the level of the study: Researchers got acute and convalescent COVID-19 samples from the United States, Italy and Spain. PBMCs, B-cell-depleted T cells, or T cells provided the cDNA or gDNA that made up the material.

In the source study's methods: Amplifying reference gene primers gave estimates of nucleated cell counts. Only in-frame clones appear in the TCRdb table, and some are missing; sequencing was by immunoSEQ multiplex PCR. That table gives V, J and clone size, and the DNA gave D and trimming. The sample has around 260,000 clones, around 86% seen once. The length of the CDR3 is 16 residues. Germline-derived CDR1 and CDR2 are SGHAT and FQNNGV. With 4 bases clipped from V and 3 bases from J, the junction kept 6 bases outside the gene matches. The sequencing input was peripheral blood. The origin of this receptor is a man aged 18 to 30 with active or convalescent COVID-19. This sequence joins TRBV11-2 and TRBJ1-3, with 10 nucleotides matching TRBD1. In nucleotides, the CDR3 is TGTGCCAGCAGCTCAATGGGACAGGGGATTGGAAACACCATATATTTT. Its translation is CASSSMGQGIGNTIYF.